The next 26 T cell receptor beta chains were all read from a single sample in a study of blood T cell repertoires in COVID-19. The data were produced by immunoSEQ multiplex PCR, yet TCRdb's version contains in-frame clones alone and is incomplete. The table records around 95,000 clones, roughly 80% of them present only once. Sample: peripheral blood. Source of these receptors: a man between 45 and 60 years old with active or convalescent COVID-19.

This rearrangement joins TRBV6-5 to TRBJ2-2, with 11 bases matching TRBD1. CDR1 and CDR2 from the germline V gene are MNHEY and SVGAGI. V lost 6 bases and J lost 7; bases outside the gene matches: 7. The CDR3 totals 15 residues. Here the CDR3 reads CASSRTGGFGGELFF. The CDR3 nucleotides read TGTGCCAGCAGCCGGACAGGGGGCTTTGGCGGGGAGCTGTTTTTT.

This sequence joins TRBV10-3 and TRBJ2-7; 7 bases align to TRBD2. J gave up 3 bases and V 8 bases, and 10 bases lay outside the gene matches. The CDR3 covers 14 residues. Germline CDR1 is ENHRY and CDR2 is SYGVKD. The CDR3 region is CAIGGEGPIYEQYF. The CDR3 DNA follows: TGTGCCATCGGGGGGGAGGGGCCCATCTACGAGCAGTACTTC.

The chain joins TRBV11-3 to TRBJ2-7, with 10 nucleotides matching TRBD1. The germline CDR1 and CDR2 sequences are SGHNT and YENEEA. CDR3 length: 16 amino acids. V was clipped by 4 bases and J by 0 bases; unmatched bases: 6. This CDR3 is CASSSSGTGASYEQYF. The CDR3 DNA reads TGTGCCAGCAGCTCTTCGGGGACAGGGGCCTCCTACGAGCAGTACTTC.

This chain links TRBV6-5 with TRBJ2-1; 9 bases fit TRBD2. The germline V gene encodes CDR1 MNHEY and CDR2 SVGAGI. After removal of 6 bases from V and 9 bases from J, the junction contained 6 bases not matched to a gene. There are 13 residues in the CDR3. CDR3 amino acids: CASRIAGDSEQFF. The DNA for the CDR3 is TGTGCCAGCAGGATAGCGGGAGATAGTGAGCAGTTCTTC.

The chain uses TRBV11-3 and TRBJ1-1; 7 positions match TRBD1. The V and J ends lost 5 bases and 5 bases, in that order; junction bases with no gene match: 8. The CDR3 has 14 residues. Per germline, CDR1 SGHNT and CDR2 YENEEA. This CDR3 is CASSQQGRWTEAFF. The CDR3 DNA reads as TGTGCCAGCAGCCAACAGGGGAGGTGGACTGAAGCTTTCTTT. Combining the CDR3 with reference TRBV11-3 and TRBJ1-1 gives the whole variable domain EAGVVQSPRYKIIEKKQPVAFWCNPISGHNTLYWYLQNLGQGPELLIRYENEEAVDDSQLPKDRFSAERLKGVDSTLKIQPAELGDSAVYLCASSQQGRWTEAFFGQGTRLTVV.

This chain connects TRBV29-1 to TRBJ2-5; 12 nucleotides align to TRBD2. V lost 6 bases to trimming and J lost 5 bases; unmatched junction nucleotides: 7. Germline CDR1 is SQVTM and CDR2 is ANQGSEA. The CDR3 covers 14 residues. The CDR3, as DNA: TGCAGCGTCACTAGCGGGAGGTCGGGGGAGACCCAGTACTTC. Amino acids: CSVTSGRSGETQYF.

This chain uses TRBV20-1 with TRBJ2-1; 9 positions match TRBD1. CDR3 size: 15 residues. Trimming at V came to 3 bases and at J to 7 bases, leaving 10 bases not matched to a gene. Germline assignment: CDR1 DFQATT and CDR2 SNEGSKA (reference sequence). Here the CDR3 reads CSASRQGGSRNEQFF. CDR3 coding DNA: TGCAGTGCTAGTAGACAGGGGGGTAGTCGGAATGAGCAGTTCTTC.

The chain employs TRBV3-1 (or the pseudogene TRBV3-2) and TRBJ2-3; maybe TRBD1 (6 bases). The CDR3 is 15 amino acids. With 0 bases removed from V and 8 bases from J, the gap between germline ends came to 15 bases. CDR1 is LGHDT, CDR2 YNNKEL, per germline (reference sequence). CDR3 in amino acids: CASSQEKARGGTQYF. DNA for the CDR3: TGTGCCAGCAGCCAAGAGAAAGCTCGAGGGGGTACGCAGTATTTT.

The chain uses TRBV24-1 and TRBJ2-1; 7 nucleotides agree with TRBD2. The CDR3 runs to 16 residues. CDR1 is KGHDR and CDR2 is SFDVKD in the germline V gene. J lost 5 bases, V lost 3 bases, and 9 bases had no gene match. The CDR3 DNA reads as TGTGCCACCAGTGATCCCCGGCTAGCGGTGGACAATGAGCAGTTCTTC. Its protein product is CATSDPRLAVDNEQFF.

Here the CDR3 reads CAWSNGGIGIQYF. The CDR3, as DNA: TGTGCCTGGAGTAACGGGGGAATAGGCATTCAGTACTTC. This sequence joins TRBV30 and TRBJ2-4; TRBD2 might be the D (6 bases). Looked up from germline, CDR1 is GTSNPN and CDR2 is SVGIG (reference sequence). Trimming pared 2 bases from V and 9 bases from J, leaving 14 bases between. This CDR3 region has 13 residues.

The chain carries TRBV4-2 and TRBJ2-7; no definite D call. Trimming stripped 0 bases from V and 4 bases from J, with 10 bases between. CDR1 is LGHNA, CDR2 YNFKEQ, per germline. The length of the CDR3 is 14 residues. The CDR3 is CASSQELQLYEQYF. DNA of the CDR3: TGTGCCAGCAGCCAAGAATTACAGTTATACGAGCAGTACTTC.

This clone has more than one count but fewer than ten. J is TRBJ1-1 and V is TRBV5-1; 8 bases are shared with TRBD1. CDR1 is SGHRS and CDR2 is YFSETQ in the germline V gene. V shed 0 bases and J 11 bases; nucleotides not matched to a gene: 6. The CDR3 contains 13 residues. The CDR3 DNA reads as TGCGCCAGCAGCTTGGGGCAGGGGGCACGGGCTTTCTTT. Protein: CASSLGQGARAFF.

This chain joins TRBV2 and TRBJ1-2; 10 bases are shared with TRBD1. This CDR3 region has 14 residues. The ends lost 4 bases at V and 6 bases at J; junction bases unmatched: 5. CDR1 SNHLY and CDR2 FYNNEI come from the germline V gene. The CDR3 loop reads CASSVRTGGNGYTF. CDR3 DNA: TGTGCCAGCAGTGTTAGGACAGGGGGTAATGGCTACACCTTC.

This chain joins TRBV7-9 and TRBJ2-1, with 7 bases that match TRBD1. CDR1 is SEHNR, CDR2 FQNEAQ, per germline (reference sequence). V lost 2 bases, J lost 3 bases, and 4 bases stayed unmatched. The CDR3 has 15 residues. The CDR3 bases are TGTGCCAGCAGCTTATCCGGACAGGACTACAATGAGCAGTTCTTC. This encodes CASSLSGQDYNEQFF.

The chain uses TRBV25-1 and TRBJ2-7; 8 positions agree with TRBD1. The V gene's germline CDR1 is MGHDK and CDR2 SYGVNS. The CDR3 has 14 residues. The V gene end was trimmed by 3 bases and the J gene end by 2 bases; junction bases not matched to a gene: 3. In nucleotides, the CDR3 is TGTGCCAGCAGTGATACAGGGGGTGCCTACGAGCAGTACTTC. Its protein product is CASSDTGGAYEQYF.

The chain carries TRBV6-6 and TRBJ2-7; D unclear. CDR1 and CDR2 from the germline V gene are MNHNY and SVGAGI (reference sequence). The CDR3 runs 12 residues. V was trimmed by 3 bases and J by 5 bases, leaving 8 bases between them. DNA of the CDR3: TGTGCCAGCAGTTATAGCATCGACGAGCAGTACTTC. Its protein product is CASSYSIDEQYF.

This clone was seen once. The chain recombines TRBV5-1 with TRBJ1-5; maybe TRBD1 (5 bases). Germline CDR1 and CDR2: SGHRS and YFSETQ. CDR3 length: 15 amino acids. Trimming left V 0 bases short and J 3 bases short, with 10 bases between. DNA of the CDR3: TGCGCCAGCAGCTTGGCCGCAGGGATCAATCAGCCCCAGCATTTT. This codes for CASSLAAGINQPQHF.

The rearrangement links TRBV7-9 to TRBJ2-1; D may be TRBD1 (6 bases). Trimming took off 4 bases at V and 8 bases at J, with 15 bases between the two ends. Germline lookup yields CDR1 SEHNR and CDR2 FQNEAQ (reference sequence). CDR3 length: 14 residues. CDR3 residues: CASSYTGYSDEQFF. The DNA of the CDR3 is TGTGCCAGCAGCTATACAGGGTATTCGGATGAGCAGTTCTTC.

The chain employs TRBV3-1 (or the pseudogene TRBV3-2) and TRBJ2-3, with 7 bases fitting TRBD2. The CDR3 is made up of 15 amino acids. CDR1 is LGHDT, CDR2 YNNKEL, per germline (reference sequence). V lost 2 bases, J lost 0 bases, and 2 bases stayed unmatched. CDR3 sequence: CASSQLAASTDTQYF. The CDR3 DNA reads as TGTGCCAGCAGCCAACTAGCGGCGAGCACAGATACGCAGTATTTT.

This chain links TRBV7-9 with TRBJ1-3, with D hard to call. V was clipped by 3 bases and J by 8 bases, with 8 bases between them. CDR1 SEHNR and CDR2 FQNEAQ come from the germline V gene (reference sequence). This CDR3 spans 12 amino acids. The CDR3: CASSLGRDTIYF. CDR3 nucleotides: TGTGCCAGCAGCTTGGGTCGGGACACCATATATTTT.

CDR3 coding DNA: TGTGCCAGCAACCCACGGGGGGACACCGGGGAGCTGTTTTTT. Its protein is CASNPRGDTGELFF. The chain combines TRBV11-2 with TRBJ2-2, with 7 bases identical to TRBD2. CDR1 SGHAT and CDR2 FQNNGV come from the germline V gene. This CDR3 region has 14 residues. V shed 7 bases, J shed 3 bases, and the junction held 5 bases outside the gene matches.

CDR3 DNA: TGTGCCAGCAGCCTCTCAGGGGTGGCCGGGGAGCTGTTTTTT. It translates to CASSLSGVAGELFF. The genes are TRBV4-2 and TRBJ2-2; tentatively, D is TRBD1 (6 bases). The germline V gene encodes CDR1 LGHNA and CDR2 YNFKEQ. CDR3 length: 14 amino acids. V was cut by 4 bases and J by 6 bases, with 12 bases left in between.

V and J are TRBV10-3 and TRBJ1-1, with D unresolved. The CDR3 is made up of 12 amino acids. CDR1 is ENHRY, CDR2 SYGVKD, per germline. V lost 3 bases and J lost 5, with 7 bases in between. This CDR3 reads CAISDSPTEAFF. CDR3 DNA: TGTGCCATCAGTGATTCCCCAACTGAAGCTTTCTTT.

The gene calls are TRBV27 and TRBJ1-2; a weak D match, TRBD1 (6 bases). Germline V lookup: CDR1 MNHEY, CDR2 SMNVEV (reference sequence). The V gene lost 8 bases and the J gene lost 0 bases, with 13 bases spanning the gap. This CDR3 contains 14 residues. The CDR3 DNA follows: TGTGCCAGCGGCAGGGACATTACTAACTATGGCTACACCTTC. Its protein is CASGRDITNYGYTF.

The chain has TRBV29-1 and TRBJ1-2, with D maybe TRBD1 (6 bases). V dropped 0 bases and J dropped 4 bases, with 12 bases sitting between them. The CDR3 is 14 amino acids. Looked up from germline, CDR1 is SQVTM and CDR2 is ANQGSEA. The DNA of the CDR3 is TGCAGCGTTGAAGACCGAACAGGGAGCTATGGCTACACCTTC. It translates to CSVEDRTGSYGYTF.

V is TRBV7-9 and J is TRBJ2-2, with no clear D. Trimming removed 5 bases from V and 7 bases from J, with 8 bases in between. Germline loops: CDR1 SEHNR, CDR2 FQNEAQ (reference sequence). This CDR3 region has 12 residues. Here the CDR3 reads CASSLQDGELFF. In DNA form, the CDR3 reads TGTGCCAGCAGCCTCCAGGACGGGGAGCTGTTTTTT.